The 16 T cell receptor beta chains listed next were all sequenced from one sample in a study of blood T cell repertoires in COVID-19. Profiling relied on immunoSEQ multiplex PCR, and the TCRdb table lists in-frame clones only, not all of them. The sample contains some 45,000 clones, around 92% of which appear only once. The sample consisted of peripheral blood. Receptors were obtained from a human donor in a cohort sampled during active COVID-19.

Written as DNA, the CDR3 is TGTGCCAGCAGCCAAGGAGTTTTAACAGGGGGGATCACTGAAGCTTTCTTT. Its translation: CASSQGVLTGGITEAFF. The chain recombines TRBV4-2 with TRBJ1-1, with 8 positions matching TRBD1. J lost 4 bases, V lost 1 base, and 11 bases had no gene match. Germline values: CDR1 LGHNA, CDR2 YNFKEQ. The CDR3 loop spans 17 amino acids.

V is TRBV7-2 and J is TRBJ2-3, with TRBD2 as a possible D gene (6 bases). V lost 3 bases to trimming and J lost 2 bases, with 9 bases between them. This CDR3 region has 14 residues. Germline CDR1 reads SGHTA; CDR2 reads FQGNSA. CDR3 sequence reads: CASSLGRDTDTQYF. Here the CDR3 DNA reads TGTGCCAGCAGCTTGGGGCGGGACACAGATACGCAGTATTTT.

This sequence joins TRBV9 and TRBJ2-2; TRBD1 matches 12 bases. Germline CDR1 reads SGDLS; CDR2 reads YYNGEE. The V segment lost 4 bases and the J segment 7 bases; nucleotides outside the gene matches: 5. The CDR3 runs 15 residues. The CDR3 reads CASSSGQGASGELFF. As DNA, the CDR3 is TGTGCCAGCAGCTCGGGACAGGGGGCGAGCGGGGAGCTGTTTTTT. The whole variable domain, remainder taken from reference TRBV9 and TRBJ2-2, is DSGVTQTPKHLITATGQRVTLRCSPRSGDLSVYWYQQSLDQGLQFLIQYYNGEERAKGNILERFSAQQFPDLHSELNLSSLELGDSALYFCASSSGQGASGELFFGEGSRLTVL.

The gene calls are TRBV13 and TRBJ1-1; maybe TRBD1 (5 bases). The V gene's germline CDR1 is PRHDT and CDR2 FYEKMQ (reference sequence). V lost 7 bases, J lost 7 bases, and 22 bases lay in between. The CDR3 contains 15 residues. CDR3 sequence: CASILTRVGPHEAFF. The CDR3 DNA reads TGTGCCAGCATATTAACCAGGGTGGGTCCCCATGAAGCTTTCTTT.

The rearrangement links TRBV6-1 to TRBJ2-1, with 9 nucleotides matching TRBD2. After removal of 5 bases from V and 4 bases from J, the junction contained 6 bases not matched to a gene. Germline assignment: CDR1 MNHNS and CDR2 SASEGT. The CDR3 is 15 residues long. CDR3 sequence: CASSSSGGPYNEQFF. The CDR3 DNA sequence: TGTGCCAGCAGTTCCAGCGGGGGGCCTTACAATGAGCAGTTCTTC.

This chain uses TRBV7-2 with TRBJ2-3, with TRBD1 matching 8 bases. J gave up 2 bases and V 5 bases, and 6 bases lay outside the gene matches. CDR1 and CDR2 from the germline V gene are SGHTA and FQGNSA. This CDR3 has 15 amino acids. The CDR3 nucleotides read TGTGCCAGCAGCAACAGGGGGGTTGACACAGATACGCAGTATTTT. It specifies CASSNRGVDTDTQYF.

In its sample, this clone was seen once. The chain is built from TRBV19 and TRBJ1-1; 7 bases are a match to TRBD1. The CDR3 runs 16 residues. The trim removed 4 bases at V and 2 bases at J, leaving 10 bases unmatched. CDR1 is LNHDA, CDR2 SQIVND, per germline (reference sequence). The CDR3 sequence is CASSRGSTGFNTEAFF. As DNA, the CDR3 is TGTGCCAGTAGTAGAGGATCGACAGGGTTCAACACTGAAGCTTTCTTT.

The J gene is TRBJ2-1, the V gene TRBV6-5, with 8 positions matching TRBD2. The CDR3 is 16 residues long. V lost 0 bases, J lost 5 bases, and 6 bases stayed unmatched. Per the germline V gene, CDR1 is MNHEY and CDR2 is SVGAGI. The CDR3 DNA sequence: TGTGCCAGCAGTTACTCAGGCGGGAGGTCCCACAATGAGCAGTTCTTC. Its translation is CASSYSGGRSHNEQFF.

There are a few counts of this clone. The chain joins TRBV6-5 to TRBJ1-6; D unclear. In germline, CDR1 is MNHEY, CDR2 SVGAGI. V lost 2 bases and J 10 bases, leaving 12 bases between the germline ends. The length of the CDR3 is 14 residues. The CDR3, as DNA: TGTGCCAGCAGTTACGCGGTTGGTGTCTCACCCCTCCACTTT. Amino acids: CASSYAVGVSPLHF.

The CDR3 region is CASSYHRDFPDTQYF. The CDR3 DNA reads TGTGCCAGCAGTTATCACCGGGACTTCCCCGATACGCAGTATTTT. This chain uses TRBV6-2 or TRBV6-3 with TRBJ2-3; D perhaps matches TRBD2 (6 bases). This CDR3 has 15 residues. The ends were cut back, 3 bases at V and 6 bases at J, with 16 bases in the middle. Per germline, CDR1 MNHEY and CDR2 SVGEGT.

The J gene is TRBJ2-1, the V gene TRBV11-2, with TRBD1 identical over 12 bases. Germline-derived CDR1 and CDR2 are SGHAT and FQNNGV. There are 15 residues in the CDR3. The junction had 3 bases not matched to a gene; V was cut back by 5 bases and J by 4 bases. CDR3 bases: TGTGCCAGCAGCGAGGGACAGGGGGCTTACAATGAGCAGTTCTTC. It translates to CASSEGQGAYNEQFF.

The V gene is TRBV29-1, the J gene TRBJ1-1; D unclear. V shed 7 bases and J shed 3 bases, with 9 bases lying between them. In germline, CDR1 is SQVTM, CDR2 ANQGSEA. This CDR3 contains 11 residues. This CDR3 reads CSAGLDTEAFF. The CDR3 DNA reads TGCAGCGCCGGGTTGGACACTGAAGCTTTCTTT.

This clone is a singleton in its sample. The chain is built from TRBV19 and TRBJ1-1; tentative D call: TRBD1 (5 bases). V was shortened by 5 bases and J by 5 bases, with 21 bases between the two germline ends. The CDR3 runs to 16 residues. In germline, CDR1 is LNHDA, CDR2 SQIVND (reference sequence). DNA for the CDR3: TGTGCCAGTAGTTCATCGGGACTCCTAATGAGGACTGAAGCTTTCTTT. Its protein product is CASSSSGLLMRTEAFF.

The rearrangement links TRBV12-3 or TRBV12-4 to TRBJ2-3; D gene unclear. The germline V and J ends were trimmed by 5 bases and 8 bases, with 11 bases remaining between them. The CDR3 has 12 residues. The CDR3 spells CASSPSGGTQYF. The CDR3 DNA is TGTGCCAGCAGTCCTAGTGGTGGTACGCAGTATTTT.

The V gene is TRBV6-6, the J gene TRBJ1-4; 8 bases agree with TRBD1. The CDR3 covers 15 residues. CDR1 MNHNY and CDR2 SVGAGI come from the germline V gene (reference sequence). With 6 bases clipped from V and 5 bases from J, the junction kept 8 bases outside the gene matches. CDR3 sequence reads: CASRDAGGGNEKLFF. The CDR3 nucleotides are TGTGCCAGCAGGGACGCAGGGGGCGGGAATGAAAAACTGTTTTTT.

This clone is a singleton in its sample. As DNA, the CDR3 is TGTGCCAGCTCACCACGGGGCTTCTCCTACGAGCAGTACTTC. It encodes CASSPRGFSYEQYF. The chain has TRBV18 and TRBJ2-7; perhaps TRBD1 as D (5 bases). The CDR3 sequence is 14 residues long. CDR1 and CDR2 (germline): KGHSH, LQKENI. V was trimmed by 1 base and J by 0 bases, leaving 7 bases between them.